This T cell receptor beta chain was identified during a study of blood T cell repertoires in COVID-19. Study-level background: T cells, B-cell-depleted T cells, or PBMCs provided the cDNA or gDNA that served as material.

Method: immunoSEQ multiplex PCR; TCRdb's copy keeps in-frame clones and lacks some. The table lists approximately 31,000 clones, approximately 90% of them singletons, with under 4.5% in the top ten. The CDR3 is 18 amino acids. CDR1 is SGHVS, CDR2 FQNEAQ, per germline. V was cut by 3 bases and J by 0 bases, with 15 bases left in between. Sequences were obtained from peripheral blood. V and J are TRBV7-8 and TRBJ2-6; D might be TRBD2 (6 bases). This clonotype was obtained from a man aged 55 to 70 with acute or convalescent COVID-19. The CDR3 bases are TGTGCCAGCAGCTTTTCAGGAGGGACCTCCTCTGGGGCCAACGTCCTGACTTTC. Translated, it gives CASSFSGGTSSGANVLTF.